This TCR beta chain was observed in a study of graft-versus-host responses after intestinal transplantation. CDR1 and CDR2 from the germline V gene are MGHRA and YSYEKL. Trimming at V came to 2 bases and at J to 4 bases, leaving 8 bases not matched to a gene. This CDR3 has 15 residues. Notes on this clone: Other nucleotide sequences in the sample specify the same CDR3.

Sequencing used immunoSEQ multiplex PCR; TCRdb keeps in-frame clones, though not all of them. The sample includes 40,000 or so clones, roughly four fifths seen only once; the top ten take 3% to 4%. The specimen comprised PBMCs, sampled roughly 34 months after transplant. The clonotype was recovered from a human patient who received an intestinal transplant, so some T cells may come from the graft donor. The V call is TRBV4-1, the J call TRBJ2-7; 7 bases match TRBD1. The CDR3 sequence is CASSQTGTASYEQYF. CDR3 in DNA: TGCGCCAGCAGCCAAACCGGGACAGCGTCTTACGAGCAGTACTTC.